Below, 11 T cell receptor beta chains from the same sample are listed, as sequenced in a study of T cells in Graves' hyperthyroidism and ophthalmopathy. Authors of the study amplified TCR beta CDR3 regions from RNA transcripts. TCR CDR3 underwent first-round RT-PCR with the HTBI primer set. MiXCR, run by TCRdb on the multiplex PCR reads, gives a single entry per CDR3 protein. The sample consists of more than 450,000 distinct CDR3 sequences, nearly 20% of them appearing once. The material sequenced was blood. The source is a middle-aged man with Graves' ophthalmopathy.

This clonotype appeared many times. The chain uses TRBV18 and TRBJ1-1; TRBD1 might be the D (5 bases). V lost 0 bases to trimming and J lost 1 base, with 12 bases between them. Germline values: CDR1 KGHSH, CDR2 LQKENI. The CDR3 contains 16 residues. Here the CDR3 reads CASSPPGRRGNTEAFF. CDR3 bases: TGTGCCAGCTCACCACCGGGGAGAAGGGGGAACACTGAAGCTTTCTTT.

At least ten counts were recorded for this clonotype. The gene calls are TRBV28 and TRBJ1-4; no clear D gene. Germline loops: CDR1 MDHEN, CDR2 SYDVKM. This CDR3 contains 16 residues. V gave up 6 bases and J gave up 0 bases, with 14 bases separating them. CDR3 bases: TGTGCCAGCAGGAAGACGGGGATTACAACTAATGAAAAACTGTTTTTT. Protein sequence: CASRKTGITTNEKLFF.

This clonotype was found a few times. The chain joins TRBV19 to TRBJ2-7; possible D gene TRBD2, 5 bases. Germline V gives CDR1 LNHDA, CDR2 SQIVND (reference sequence). The CDR3 covers 12 residues. Trimming shortened V by 3 bases and J by 8 bases, and 11 bases separated the two germline ends. The CDR3 here is CASSILLGKQYF. CDR3 bases: TGTGCCAGTAGTATCCTTCTCGGGAAGCAGTACTTC.

The rearrangement uses TRBV6-2 or TRBV6-3 and TRBJ2-3; D uncertain. The germline CDR1 and CDR2 sequences are MNHEY and SVGEGT. Trimming stripped 0 bases from V and 0 bases from J, with 13 bases between. The CDR3 spans 17 residues. DNA of the CDR3: TGTGCCAGCAGTTACTCGATTAAGTTGACTAGCACAGATACGCAGTATTTT. Amino acids: CASSYSIKLTSTDTQYF.

The chain couples TRBV6-1 to TRBJ2-5; TRBD2 aligns across 8 bases. Looked up from germline, CDR1 is MNHNS and CDR2 is SASEGT. Trimming took 5 bases from V and 0 from J; bases not matched to a gene: 14. This CDR3 is 18 amino acids long. The CDR3 reads CASSRRMAGGPNQETQYF. As DNA, the CDR3 is TGTGCCAGCAGTCGAAGGATGGCGGGAGGCCCAAACCAAGAGACCCAGTACTTC.

The rearrangement links TRBV20-1 to TRBJ1-2; weak D call: TRBD1 (5 bases). V lost 6 bases and J lost 4, with 12 bases in between. The CDR3 contains 12 residues. Germline CDR1 reads DFQATT; CDR2 reads SNEGSKA (reference sequence). The CDR3 sequence: CSAPTELYGYTF. CDR3 in DNA: TGCAGTGCCCCGACAGAGCTCTATGGCTACACCTTC.

This clonotype has at least ten counts. This chain connects TRBV27 to TRBJ2-1; 7 nucleotides match TRBD2. From germline, CDR1 is MNHEY and CDR2 SMNVEV (reference sequence). V shed 2 bases, J shed 13 bases, and the junction held 11 bases outside the gene matches. This CDR3 region has 14 residues. DNA of the CDR3: TGTGCCAGCAGTTTAGACGGGGGAGGGTACGTACAGTTCTTC. This encodes CASSLDGGGYVQFF.

This clonotype was detected only a few times. This chain links TRBV10-3 with TRBJ2-5; D may be TRBD2 (5 bases). The germline V and J ends were trimmed by 4 bases and 7 bases, with 13 bases remaining between them. Germline lookup yields CDR1 ENHRY and CDR2 SYGVKD. The CDR3 consists of 13 residues. This chain's CDR3 is CAISVKERVTQYF. The CDR3 DNA is TGTGCCATCAGTGTAAAGGAGAGGGTGACCCAGTACTTC.

This clonotype has at least ten counts. The rearrangement links TRBV3-2 to TRBJ1-1. TRBV3-2 is designated a pseudogene. This CDR3 has 13 amino acids. The CDR3 protein is CASSQMGRTGAFF. The CDR3 nucleotides are TGTGCCAGCAGCCAAATGGGTAGGACGGGAGCTTTCTTT.

The chain is built from TRBV18 and TRBJ1-5, with 11 bases fitting TRBD1. The CDR3 totals 16 residues. Germline V gene sequence: CDR1 KGHSH, CDR2 LQKENI. The junction had 3 bases not matched to a gene; V was cut back by 2 bases and J by 3 bases. CDR3 in DNA: TGTGCCAGCTCACCAGGACAGGGGGCTATCAATCAGCCCCAGCATTTT. Protein sequence: CASSPGQGAINQPQHF.

This chain uses TRBV29-1 with TRBJ1-1, with 9 bases fitting TRBD1. The V gene's germline CDR1 is SQVTM and CDR2 ANQGSEA. Losses at the gene ends were 6 bases for V and 10 bases for J; bases not matched to a gene: 9. This CDR3 comprises 12 residues. CDR3 coding DNA: TGCAGCGTCGCGGGACAGGGAGGGGCAGCTTTCTTT. Protein product: CSVAGQGGAAFF.